One TCR beta chain is described in this entry. There is no known antigen for this receptor. Base quality data are lacking; no much larger clone is found one base away. The entry originates in a study of CD8+CD57+ T cells in acquired aplastic anemia (dated by TCRdb to 2016 to 2018). Background for the entire study: Extracted DNA from sorted CD4+ and CD8+ cells averaged approximately 3 ug, ranging from about 0.17 to 30 ug. A CD8+CD57+ expansion meant a frequency higher than the mean frequency seen in healthy subjects. Overall study results and their limits: Some 27 CD8+ CDR3 sequences were found in both patients and controls but appeared to be highly expressed in patients and within the immunodominant clones of the patients. Between patients and healthy controls, no significant difference in CD8+ Simpson's diversity was found (P=0.060).

Flow cytometry had shown CD8+CD57+ cell expansion in the patients selected for sequencing. All patients had severe acquired aplastic anemia diagnosed by International Study of Aplastic Anemia and Agranulocytosis and Camitta criteria. At the time blood was sampled, none of the patients had received any therapy. The study deep-sequenced TCR repertoires of sorted CD4+ and CD8+ blood T cells from severe aplastic anemia patients and healthy subjects. In the USA, patient enrollment took place under clinicaltrials.gov protocols 00001620, 01623167, 00001397, 00071045, 00081523 and 00961064. Ficoll-Paque density gradient centrifugation was used to isolate peripheral blood mononuclear cells. CD4+ and CD8+ T cells were sorted by FACS or magnetic beads before DNA extraction. Relative to germline, V is 7 bases shorter and J is 5 bases shorter, with 14 bases between their ends. Counted from cysteine to phenylalanine, this CDR3 has 13 amino acids. Left in the record is the CDR3 DNA by itself, 39 bases read in frame from the first base. The germline V gene encodes CDR1 SNHLY and CDR2 FYNNEI.

Profiling of TCR beta VDJ combinations and CDR3 sequences used genomic DNA as the template. An Illumina HiSeq 2000 was the platform used for TCR repertoire sequencing. Under the source paper's analysis protocol: Repertoire assessment relied on Simpson's diversity index, CDR3 size and DJ length profiles, and TRBV/TRBJ rearrangement plots. The most abundant DNA sequence in the deep sequencing data was defined as the immunodominant clone. CDR3 amino acid sequences were screened for sharing across subjects and compared with published repertoires and the VDJdb database. TCRdb's own reprocessing of the public reads used fastp at Q25 and MiXCR and kept productive beta chains. Each CDR3 protein gets just one entry, which takes the most common genes and DNA from the rows behind it. What appears here as the V and J calls and clone size reflects TCRdb's work, not the paper's. The sample has about 120,000 distinct CDR3 sequences on record, approximately 61% of them singletons. The top ten clonotypes cover under 35% of the sample.

This TCR was recovered from a human donor with aplastic anemia. The sequenced sample was sorted CD4+, CD8+, or CD8+CD57+ T cells (not recorded which) from PBMCs. The rearrangement combines TRBV2 with TRBJ1-1; the D gene is possibly TRBD1, with 5 bases matching. The CDR3 region has the sequence CASKRGSETEAFF. The sequenced DNA is TGTGCCAGCAAGAGGGGAAGTGAAACTGAAGCTTTCTTT.